The rows below give T cell receptor beta chains drawn from one sample of a study of blood T cell repertoires in COVID-19. Clones were read by immunoSEQ multiplex PCR, and TCRdb kept only the in-frame ones, dropping some. The table has fewer than 250,000 clones, roughly 85% seen once. The sequenced sample consisted of peripheral blood. The receptor source for this set is a man aged 35 to 55 with acute or convalescent COVID-19. CDR3s leave out the opening cysteine and the closing phenylalanine or tryptophan. Only part of the rows carry a size: once, few, many, or a class if the clone is expanded.

v_gene,abundance,len,j_gene,CDR3aa
TRBV5-1,-,11,TRBJ1-1,ASSFEASTEAF
TRBV18,-,13,TRBJ1-1,ASSLARDRRSGAF
TRBV15,-,15,TRBJ2-2,ATSRDWSDANTGELF
TRBV19,-,12,TRBJ2-2,ASATGIWTGELF
TRBV7-2,-,11,TRBJ2-5,ASSLMSLETQY
TRBV10-3,few,13,TRBJ1-1,AIRDRDRANTEAF
TRBV2,-,11,TRBJ2-2,ASTSRGTGELF
TRBV6-6,-,17,TRBJ1-2,ASSPTQSGGWRSNYGYT
TRBV4-3,-,11,TRBJ2-7,AKISDSIYEQY
TRBV7-8,-,15,TRBJ2-3,ASSFPGLAGGPDTQY
TRBV7-9,-,9,TRBJ1-6,ASSLEGPLH
TRBV25-1,-,11,TRBJ1-2,ASSDSLNYGYT
TRBV7-8,-,10,TRBJ1-1,ASSPRSTEAF